The clone carrying this T cell receptor (beta chain) showed up just once. This entry comes from a study of blood T cell repertoires in COVID-19. About the research overall: The origin of the acute and convalescent COVID-19 samples was the United States, Italy and Spain. PBMCs, B-cell-depleted T cells, or T cells were the source of the cDNA or gDNA that made up the material.

Germline V gene sequence: CDR1 SGHDN, CDR2 FVKESK. Trimming removed 4 bases from V and 7 bases from J; junction bases left unmatched: 7. The CDR3 runs to 15 residues. Enrollment of patients from Seattle took place during active infection, with longitudinal follow-up. The assay was immunoSEQ multiplex PCR, and TCRdb's table has in-frame clones only and misses some. Altogether approximately 170,000 clones are present, more than 75% being singletons, with the ten largest covering 2.5% to 3%. This TCR derives from a woman over 75 with COVID-19, enrolled during active disease. Sequencing was carried out using peripheral blood. The chain employs TRBV14 and TRBJ1-4; 9 bases fit TRBD1. CDR3 coding DNA: TGTGCCAGCAGCCGCGGACAGGGGTTGATTGAAAAACTGTTTTTT. Residues: CASSRGQGLIEKLFF.